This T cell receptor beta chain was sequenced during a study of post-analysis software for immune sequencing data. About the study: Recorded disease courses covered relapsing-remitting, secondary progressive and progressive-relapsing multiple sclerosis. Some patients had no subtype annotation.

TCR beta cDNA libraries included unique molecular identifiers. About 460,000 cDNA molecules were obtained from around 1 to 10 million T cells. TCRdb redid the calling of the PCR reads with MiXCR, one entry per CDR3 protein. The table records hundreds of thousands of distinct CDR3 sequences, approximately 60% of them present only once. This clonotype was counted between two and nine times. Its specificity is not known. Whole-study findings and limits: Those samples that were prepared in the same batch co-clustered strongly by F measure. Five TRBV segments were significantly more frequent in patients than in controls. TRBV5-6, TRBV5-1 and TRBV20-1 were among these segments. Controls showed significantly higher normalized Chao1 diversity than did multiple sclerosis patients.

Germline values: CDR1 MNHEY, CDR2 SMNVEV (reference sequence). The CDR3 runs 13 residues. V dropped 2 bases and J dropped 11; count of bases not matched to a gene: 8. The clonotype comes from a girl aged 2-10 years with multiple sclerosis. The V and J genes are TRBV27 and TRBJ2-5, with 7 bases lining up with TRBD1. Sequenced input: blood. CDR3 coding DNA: TGTGCCAGCAGTTTACCCGGGACAGATGAGCAGTACTTC. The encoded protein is CASSLPGTDEQYF.